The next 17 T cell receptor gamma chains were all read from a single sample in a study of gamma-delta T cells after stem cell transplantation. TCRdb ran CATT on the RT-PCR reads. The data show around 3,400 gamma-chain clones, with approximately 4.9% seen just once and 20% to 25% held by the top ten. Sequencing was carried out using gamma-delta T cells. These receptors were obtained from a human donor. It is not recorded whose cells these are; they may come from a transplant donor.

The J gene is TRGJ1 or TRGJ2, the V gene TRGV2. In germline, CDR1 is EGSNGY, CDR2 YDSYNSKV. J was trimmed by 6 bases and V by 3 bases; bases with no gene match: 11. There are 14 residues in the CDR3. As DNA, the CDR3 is TGTGCCACCTGGGACCCCGACCCTATTTATAAGAAACTCTTT. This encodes CATWDPDPIYKKLF.

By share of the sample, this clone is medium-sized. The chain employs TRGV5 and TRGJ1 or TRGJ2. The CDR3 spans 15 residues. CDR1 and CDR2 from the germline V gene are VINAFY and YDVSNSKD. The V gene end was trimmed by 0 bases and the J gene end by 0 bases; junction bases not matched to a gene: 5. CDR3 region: CATWDRPGNYYKKLF. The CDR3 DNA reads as TGTGCCACCTGGGACAGGCCGGGGAATTATTATAAGAAACTCTTT.

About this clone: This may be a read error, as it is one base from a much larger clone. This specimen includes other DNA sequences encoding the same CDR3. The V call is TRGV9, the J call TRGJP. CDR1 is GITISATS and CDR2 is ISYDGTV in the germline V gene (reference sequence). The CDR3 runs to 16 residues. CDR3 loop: CALWEVIELGKKIKVF. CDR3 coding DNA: TGTGCCCTGTGGGAGGTGATTGAGTTGGGCAAAAAAATCAAGGTATTT.

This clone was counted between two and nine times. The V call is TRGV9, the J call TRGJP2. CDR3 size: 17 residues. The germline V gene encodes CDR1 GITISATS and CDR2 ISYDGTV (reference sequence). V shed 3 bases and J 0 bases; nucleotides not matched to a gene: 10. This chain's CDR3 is CALWEPTSYSSDWIKTF. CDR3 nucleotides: TGTGCCTTGTGGGAGCCCACCTCTTATAGTAGTGATTGGATCAAGACGTTT.

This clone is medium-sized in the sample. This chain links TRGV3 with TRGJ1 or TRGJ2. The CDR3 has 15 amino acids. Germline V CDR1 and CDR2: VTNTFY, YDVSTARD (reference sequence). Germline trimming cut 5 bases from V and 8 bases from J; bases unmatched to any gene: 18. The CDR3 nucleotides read TGTGCCACCTGGGCACCCTATGGGATTTTCAATAAGAAACTCTTT. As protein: CATWAPYGIFNKKLF.

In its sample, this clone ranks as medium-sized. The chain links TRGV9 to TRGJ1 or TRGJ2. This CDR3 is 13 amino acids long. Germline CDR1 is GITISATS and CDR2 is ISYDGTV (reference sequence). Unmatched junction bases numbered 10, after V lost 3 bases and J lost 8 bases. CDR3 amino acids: CALWEQKSNKKLF. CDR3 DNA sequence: TGTGCCTTGTGGGAGCAAAAAAGCAATAAGAAACTCTTT.

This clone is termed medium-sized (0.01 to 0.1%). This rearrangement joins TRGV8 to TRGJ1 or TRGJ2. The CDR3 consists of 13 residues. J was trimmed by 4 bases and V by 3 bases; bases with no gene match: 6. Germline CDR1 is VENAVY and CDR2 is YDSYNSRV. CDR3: CATWDGGYYKKLF. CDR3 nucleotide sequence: TGTGCCACCTGGGATGGGGGCTATTATAAGAAACTCTTT.

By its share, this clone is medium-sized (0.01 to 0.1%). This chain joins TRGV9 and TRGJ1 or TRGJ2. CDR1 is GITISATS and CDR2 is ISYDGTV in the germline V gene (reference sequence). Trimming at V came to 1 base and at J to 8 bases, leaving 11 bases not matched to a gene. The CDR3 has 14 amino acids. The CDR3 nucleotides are TGTGCCTTGTGGGAGGTTTTGTTTGTGGATAAGAAACTCTTT. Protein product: CALWEVLFVDKKLF.

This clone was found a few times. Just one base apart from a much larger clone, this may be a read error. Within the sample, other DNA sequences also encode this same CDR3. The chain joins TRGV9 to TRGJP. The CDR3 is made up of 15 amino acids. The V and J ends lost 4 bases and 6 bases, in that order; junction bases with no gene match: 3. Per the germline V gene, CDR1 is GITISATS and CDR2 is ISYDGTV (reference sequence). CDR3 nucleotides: TGTGCCTTGTGGGATTCAGAGTTGGGCAAAAAAATCAAGGTATTT. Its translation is CALWDSELGKKIKVF.

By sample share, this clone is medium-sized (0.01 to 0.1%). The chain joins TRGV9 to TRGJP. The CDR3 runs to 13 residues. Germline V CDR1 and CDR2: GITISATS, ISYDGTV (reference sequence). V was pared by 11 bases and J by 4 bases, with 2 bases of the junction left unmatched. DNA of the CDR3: TGTGCCTCCCAAGAGTTGGGCAAAAAAATCAAGGTATTT. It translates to CASQELGKKIKVF.

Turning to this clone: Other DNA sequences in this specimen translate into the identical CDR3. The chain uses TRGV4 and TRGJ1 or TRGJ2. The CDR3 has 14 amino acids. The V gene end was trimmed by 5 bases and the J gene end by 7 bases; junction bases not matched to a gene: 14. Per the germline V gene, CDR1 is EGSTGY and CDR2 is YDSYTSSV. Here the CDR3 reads CATWGPLGWYKKLF. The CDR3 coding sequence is TGTGCCACCTGGGGTCCTCTCGGATGGTATAAGAAACTCTTT.

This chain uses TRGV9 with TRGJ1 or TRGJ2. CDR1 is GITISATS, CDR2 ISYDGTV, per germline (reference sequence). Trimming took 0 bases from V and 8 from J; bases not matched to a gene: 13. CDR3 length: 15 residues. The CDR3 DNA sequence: TGTGCCTTGTGGGAGGTGCAGGGGGCGGTGGATAAGAAACTCTTT. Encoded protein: CALWEVQGAVDKKLF.

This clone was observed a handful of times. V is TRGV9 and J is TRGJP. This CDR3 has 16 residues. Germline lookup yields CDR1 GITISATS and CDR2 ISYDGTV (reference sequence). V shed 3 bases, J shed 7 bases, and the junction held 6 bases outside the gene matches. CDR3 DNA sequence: TGTGCCTTGTGGGAGAAAACGGAGTTGGGCAAAAAAATCAAGGTATTT. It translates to CALWEKTELGKKIKVF.

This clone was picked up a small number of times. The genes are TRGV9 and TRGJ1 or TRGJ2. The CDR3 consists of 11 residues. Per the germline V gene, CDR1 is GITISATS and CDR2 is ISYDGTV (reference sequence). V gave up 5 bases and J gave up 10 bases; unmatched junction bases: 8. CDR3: CALWGDKKKLF. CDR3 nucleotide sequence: TGTGCCTTGTGGGGGGACAAGAAGAAACTCTTT.

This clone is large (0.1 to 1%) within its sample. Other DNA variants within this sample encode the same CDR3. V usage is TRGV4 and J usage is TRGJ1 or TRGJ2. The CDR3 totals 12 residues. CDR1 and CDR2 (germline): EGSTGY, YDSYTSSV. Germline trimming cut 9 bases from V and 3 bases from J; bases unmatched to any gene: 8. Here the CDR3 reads CATVGVYYKKLF. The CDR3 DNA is TGTGCCACCGTTGGGGTTTATTATAAGAAACTCTTT.

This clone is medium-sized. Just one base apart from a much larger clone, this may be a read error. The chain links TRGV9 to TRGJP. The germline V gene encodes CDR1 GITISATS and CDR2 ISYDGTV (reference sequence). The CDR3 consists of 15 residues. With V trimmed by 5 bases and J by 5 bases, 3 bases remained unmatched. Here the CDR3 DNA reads TGTGCCTTGTGGGGGGAAGAGTTGGGCAAAAAAATCAAGGTATTT. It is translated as CALWGEELGKKIKVF.

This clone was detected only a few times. This CDR3 reads CALWEPLGLGKKIKVF. CDR3 nucleotide sequence: TGTGCCTTGTGGGAGCCCCTTGGGTTGGGCAAAAAAATCAAGGTATTT. V and J are TRGV9 and TRGJP. The V gene's germline CDR1 is GITISATS and CDR2 ISYDGTV (reference sequence). V lost 3 bases, J lost 9 bases, and 8 bases stayed unmatched. The CDR3 contains 16 residues.